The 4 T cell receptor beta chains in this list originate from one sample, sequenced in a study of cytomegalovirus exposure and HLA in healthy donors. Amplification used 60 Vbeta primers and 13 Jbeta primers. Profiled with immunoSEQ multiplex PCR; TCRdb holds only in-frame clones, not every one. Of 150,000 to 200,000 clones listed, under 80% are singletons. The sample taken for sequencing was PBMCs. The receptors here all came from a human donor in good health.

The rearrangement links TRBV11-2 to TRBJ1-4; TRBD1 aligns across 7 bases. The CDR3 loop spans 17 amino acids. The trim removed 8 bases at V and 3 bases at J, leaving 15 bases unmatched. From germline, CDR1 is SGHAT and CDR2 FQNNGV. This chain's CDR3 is CASPGRGSSSPNEKLFF. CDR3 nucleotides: TGTGCCAGCCCAGGCAGGGGGTCGTCTTCGCCTAATGAAAAACTGTTTTTT.

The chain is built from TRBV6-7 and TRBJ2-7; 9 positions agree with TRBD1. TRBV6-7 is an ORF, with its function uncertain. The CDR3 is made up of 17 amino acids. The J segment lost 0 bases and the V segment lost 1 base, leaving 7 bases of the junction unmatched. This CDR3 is CASSYLPRTGASYEQYF. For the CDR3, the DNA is TGTGCCAGCAGTTACTTACCTCGGACAGGGGCCTCCTACGAGCAGTACTTC.

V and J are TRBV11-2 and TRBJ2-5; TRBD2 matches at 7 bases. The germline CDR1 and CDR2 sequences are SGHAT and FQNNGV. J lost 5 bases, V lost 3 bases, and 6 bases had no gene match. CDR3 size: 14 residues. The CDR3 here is CASSFLNGRETQYF. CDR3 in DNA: TGTGCCAGCAGCTTTCTTAACGGGAGGGAGACCCAGTACTTC.

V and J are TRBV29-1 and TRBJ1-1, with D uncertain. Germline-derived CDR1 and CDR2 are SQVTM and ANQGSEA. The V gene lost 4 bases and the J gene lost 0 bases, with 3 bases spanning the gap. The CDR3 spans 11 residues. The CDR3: CSVALNTEAFF. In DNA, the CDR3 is TGCAGCGTTGCTTTGAACACTGAAGCTTTCTTT.